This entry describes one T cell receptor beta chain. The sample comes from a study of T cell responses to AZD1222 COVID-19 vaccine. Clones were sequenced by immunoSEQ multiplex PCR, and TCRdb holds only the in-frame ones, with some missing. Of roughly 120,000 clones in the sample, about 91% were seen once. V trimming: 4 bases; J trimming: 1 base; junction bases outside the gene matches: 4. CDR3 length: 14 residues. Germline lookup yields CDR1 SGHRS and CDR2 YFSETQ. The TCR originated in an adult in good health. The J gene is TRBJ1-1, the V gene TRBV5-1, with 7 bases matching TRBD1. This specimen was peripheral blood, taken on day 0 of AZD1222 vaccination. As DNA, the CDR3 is TGCGCCAGCAGCAGGACAGGACAGAACACTGAAGCTTTCTTT. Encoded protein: CASSRTGQNTEAFF. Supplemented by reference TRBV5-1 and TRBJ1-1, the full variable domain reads KAGVTQTPRYLIKTRGQQVTLSCSPISGHRSVSWYQQTPGQGLQFLFEYFSETQRNKGNFPGRFSGRQFSNSRSEMNVSTLELGDSALYLCASSRTGQNTEAFFGQGTRLTVV.